Listed below are T cell receptor beta chains from one sample, sequenced in a study of cytomegalovirus exposure and HLA in healthy donors. Profiled with immunoSEQ multiplex PCR; TCRdb holds only in-frame clones, not every one. Among around 170,000 clones, 78% were seen once, and the ten largest hold over 2.5%. Specimen: PBMCs. The receptor source for this set is a woman in her 50s in good health and CMV-seropositive. The conserved cysteine and the conserved F or W are not part of the CDR3 here. The order of the fields is V gene, J gene, CDR3 protein.

>TRBV7-2|TRBJ2-5
ASSPSRTGKETQY
>TRBV5-1|TRBJ2-5
ASSLVGEETQY
>TRBV5-6|TRBJ2-1
ASSFTPGNEQF
>TRBV6-5|TRBJ1-4
ASRPRRGTREKLF
>TRBV5-1|TRBJ1-4
ASSFTGTRYEKLF
>TRBV6-1|TRBJ2-2
ASSPDRVRTGELF
>TRBV5-6|TRBJ1-3
ASRPGGGNTIY
>TRBV14|TRBJ2-5
ASSQVQALAETQY
>TRBV7-6|TRBJ2-1
ASSLKLAGNNEQF
>TRBV30|TRBJ1-1
AWRRDRGTEAF
>TRBV19|TRBJ1-5
ASSMGGPSYSNQPQH
>TRBV27|TRBJ1-1
ASTPYQEVGGEAF
>TRBV2|TRBJ2-1
ATSRSSYNEQF
>TRBV10-1|TRBJ2-3
ASSESASGGKDTQY
>TRBV5-1|TRBJ2-4
ASSPSPEQKNSQY
>TRBV7-7|TRBJ2-1
ASSPQAGPNEQF
>TRBV28|TRBJ1-5
ASSFGTGLRSSGKPQH
>TRBV5-6|TRBJ1-2
ASSLEVQDTNYGYT
>TRBV19|TRBJ2-2
ASRTGAPGSILF
>TRBV2|TRBJ1-2
ASRSEQGYGYT
>TRBV5-5|TRBJ1-5
ASSLQGTEEPQH
>TRBV9|TRBJ2-7
ASSVEQATEQY
>TRBV5-6|TRBJ1-2
ASNSINYGYT
>TRBV28|TRBJ1-2
ASSFRALGQGNYGYT
>TRBV9|TRBJ2-1
ASSSGLGNEQF
>TRBV7-2|TRBJ1-4
ASSRGERIGEKLF
>TRBV28|TRBJ2-5
ASSLPWVSQAGKTQY
>TRBV5-1|TRBJ2-6
ASSSDGYFSGANGLT
>TRBV2|TRBJ1-5
ASSEWRQGGQPQH
>TRBV4-2|TRBJ2-1
ASSHQRGVDEQF
>TRBV5-1|TRBJ2-5
ASSSDVRGETQY
>TRBV11-2|TRBJ1-3
ASSPIGQTGNTIY
>TRBV28|TRBJ2-7
ASEQGDGYEQY
>TRBV30|TRBJ2-3
AWRMGRRGTDTQY
>TRBV18|TRBJ2-7
ASSPRGQGSYEQY
>TRBV6-1|TRBJ2-1
ASSEAPDWRGSYNEQF
>TRBV4-2|TRBJ2-1
ASSQELAGVFIYF
>TRBV5-1|TRBJ2-7
ASSLVMSGVDEQY
>TRBV28|TRBJ2-7
ASSFDISYEQY
>TRBV11-3|TRBJ2-2
ASSVSGGSAGELF
>TRBV2|TRBJ1-5
ASSGRLANQPQH
>TRBV9|TRBJ1-1
ASSVAGTGIANTEAF